This is a list of T cell receptor beta chains from one sample in a study of cytomegalovirus exposure and HLA in healthy donors. Profiled with immunoSEQ multiplex PCR; TCRdb holds only in-frame clones, not every one. The table for this sample gives about 74,000 clones. Sequencing was done on a sample of PBMCs. The source of these receptors is a female donor in good health and CMV-seropositive. The CDR3 runs from the conserved cysteine through the conserved F or W. Each record gives: D gene, V gene, J gene, CDR3 protein, CDR3 DNA. A D gene is named only where the DNA matches it firmly.

d_gene: TRBD1; v_gene: TRBV9; j_gene: TRBJ2-7; CDR3aa: CASSVEGAHEQYF; CDR3nt: TGTGCCAGCAGCGTAGAGGGGGCCCACGAGCAGTACTTC
d_gene: TRBD2; v_gene: TRBV2; j_gene: TRBJ2-3; CDR3aa: CASSEDAAGAVTDTQYF; CDR3nt: TGTGCCAGCAGTGAAGACGCAGCGGGGGCGGTCACAGATACGCAGTATTTT
d_gene: .; v_gene: TRBV3-2; j_gene: TRBJ2-1; CDR3aa: CASRRRVF; CDR3nt: TGTGCCAGCAGACGCAGGGTCTTC
d_gene: .; v_gene: TRBV30; j_gene: TRBJ2-4; CDR3aa: CAWSKELAKNIQYF; CDR3nt: TGTGCCTGGAGTAAGGAGCTAGCCAAAAACATTCAGTACTTC
d_gene: .; v_gene: TRBV5-4; j_gene: TRBJ1-1; CDR3aa: CASSLAFTGNTEAFF; CDR3nt: TGTGCCAGCAGCTTGGCGTTTACGGGGAACACTGAAGCTTTCTTT
d_gene: TRBD2; v_gene: TRBV4-3; j_gene: TRBJ2-2; CDR3aa: CASSQGGTSGFTGELFF; CDR3nt: TGCGCCAGCAGCCAAGGGGGGACTAGCGGTTTCACCGGGGAGCTGTTTTTT
d_gene: .; v_gene: TRBV18; j_gene: TRBJ2-7; CDR3aa: CASSPNRDEQYF; CDR3nt: TGTGCCAGCTCACCAAACCGGGACGAGCAGTACTTC
d_gene: TRBD2; v_gene: TRBV6-5; j_gene: TRBJ2-1; CDR3aa: CASSYPGLARDEQFF; CDR3nt: TGTGCCAGCAGTTACCCCGGACTAGCGCGAGATGAGCAGTTCTTC
d_gene: TRBD1; v_gene: TRBV30; j_gene: TRBJ1-4; CDR3aa: CALQGGRNEKLFF; CDR3nt: TGTGCCTTACAGGGGGGGAGGAATGAAAAACTGTTTTTT
d_gene: .; v_gene: TRBV11-2; j_gene: TRBJ2-7; CDR3aa: CASSLQGHEQYF; CDR3nt: TGTGCCAGCAGCTTACAGGGTCACGAGCAGTACTTC
d_gene: TRBD1; v_gene: TRBV4-1; j_gene: TRBJ1-2; CDR3aa: CASSQDGDRGYTF; CDR3nt: TGCGCCAGCAGCCAAGATGGGGACAGAGGCTACACCTTC
d_gene: TRBD1; v_gene: TRBV30; j_gene: TRBJ1-1; CDR3aa: CAWSSGGLTEAFF; CDR3nt: TGTGCCTGGAGTTCAGGGGGCCTCACTGAAGCTTTCTTT
d_gene: TRBD1; v_gene: TRBV9; j_gene: TRBJ1-1; CDR3aa: CASSVLAGGHTEAFF; CDR3nt: TGTGCCAGCAGCGTACTGGCAGGGGGCCACACTGAAGCTTTCTTT
d_gene: .; v_gene: TRBV28; j_gene: TRBJ1-5; CDR3aa: CASRSLAGRIQPQHF; CDR3nt: TGTGCCAGCAGATCTTTGGCGGGGAGGATTCAGCCCCAGCATTTT
d_gene: .; v_gene: TRBV7-2; j_gene: TRBJ1-3; CDR3aa: CASSPQTGNTIYF; CDR3nt: TGTGCCAGCAGCCCACAGACTGGAAACACCATATATTTT
d_gene: TRBD2; v_gene: TRBV4-3; j_gene: TRBJ2-2; CDR3aa: CASSILAGGTGELFF; CDR3nt: TGCGCCAGCAGCATACTAGCGGGAGGAACCGGGGAGCTGTTTTTT
d_gene: .; v_gene: TRBV5-4; j_gene: TRBJ1-1; CDR3aa: CASSLGGGLEAFF; CDR3nt: TGTGCCAGCAGCCTCGGAGGCGGTCTTGAAGCTTTCTTT
d_gene: .; v_gene: TRBV18; j_gene: TRBJ2-1; CDR3aa: CASSPARGNAGNEQFF; CDR3nt: TGTGCCAGCTCACCAGCGAGAGGGAACGCCGGGAATGAGCAGTTCTTC
d_gene: .; v_gene: TRBV6-1; j_gene: TRBJ1-4; CDR3aa: CASSEQGRNEKLFF; CDR3nt: TGTGCCAGCAGTGAACAGGGCCGTAATGAAAAACTGTTTTTT
d_gene: .; v_gene: TRBV18; j_gene: TRBJ2-1; CDR3aa: CASSPPKPYNEQFF; CDR3nt: TGTGCCAGCTCACCACCAAAGCCCTACAATGAGCAGTTCTTC
d_gene: .; v_gene: TRBV9; j_gene: TRBJ2-3; CDR3aa: CASSRDSTDTQYF; CDR3nt: TGTGCCAGCAGCCGGGACTCCACAGATACGCAGTATTTT
d_gene: .; v_gene: TRBV11-2; j_gene: TRBJ2-7; CDR3aa: CASSYTGTLSYEQYF; CDR3nt: TGTGCCAGCAGCTATACCGGGACTCTCTCCTACGAGCAGTACTTC
d_gene: .; v_gene: TRBV4-1; j_gene: TRBJ2-1; CDR3aa: CASSQDDGRAYNEQFF; CDR3nt: TGCGCCAGCAGCCAAGACGACGGGAGAGCGTACAATGAGCAGTTCTTC
d_gene: TRBD2; v_gene: TRBV4-1; j_gene: TRBJ2-1; CDR3aa: CASSQSKVELAGGYNEQFF; CDR3nt: TGCGCCAGCAGCCAATCTAAGGTGGAATTAGCGGGAGGTTACAATGAGCAGTTCTTC
d_gene: .; v_gene: TRBV7-3; j_gene: TRBJ1-1; CDR3aa: CASSLSPGVTEAFF; CDR3nt: TGTGCCAGCAGCTTATCTCCAGGTGTCACTGAAGCTTTCTTT
d_gene: TRBD1; v_gene: TRBV6-1; j_gene: TRBJ2-7; CDR3aa: CASTHLGTATYEQYF; CDR3nt: TGTGCCAGCACCCACCTAGGGACAGCTACCTACGAGCAGTACTTC